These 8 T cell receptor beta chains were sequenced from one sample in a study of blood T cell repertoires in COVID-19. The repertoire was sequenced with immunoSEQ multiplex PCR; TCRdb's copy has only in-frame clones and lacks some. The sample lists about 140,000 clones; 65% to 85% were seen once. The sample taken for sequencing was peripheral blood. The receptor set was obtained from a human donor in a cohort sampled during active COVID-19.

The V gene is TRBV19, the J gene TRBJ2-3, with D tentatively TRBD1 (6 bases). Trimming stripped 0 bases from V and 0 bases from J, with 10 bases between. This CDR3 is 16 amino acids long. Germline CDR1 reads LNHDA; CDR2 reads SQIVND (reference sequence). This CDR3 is CASSIEQGASTDTQYF. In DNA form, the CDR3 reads TGTGCCAGTAGTATAGAACAGGGAGCTAGCACAGATACGCAGTATTTT.

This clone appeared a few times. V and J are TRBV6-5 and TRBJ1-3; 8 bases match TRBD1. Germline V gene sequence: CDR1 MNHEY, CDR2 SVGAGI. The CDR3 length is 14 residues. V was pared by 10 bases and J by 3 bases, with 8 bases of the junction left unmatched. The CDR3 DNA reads TGTGCCACCTTAGGACAGGGCGATGGAAACACCATATATTTT. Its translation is CATLGQGDGNTIYF.

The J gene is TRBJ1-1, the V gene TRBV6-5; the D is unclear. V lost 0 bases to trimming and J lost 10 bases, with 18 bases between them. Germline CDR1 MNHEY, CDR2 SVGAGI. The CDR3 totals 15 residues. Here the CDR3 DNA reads TGTGCCAGCAGTTACTCGAGGGTTCCGGGAAAGGTAGCTTTCTTT. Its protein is CASSYSRVPGKVAFF.

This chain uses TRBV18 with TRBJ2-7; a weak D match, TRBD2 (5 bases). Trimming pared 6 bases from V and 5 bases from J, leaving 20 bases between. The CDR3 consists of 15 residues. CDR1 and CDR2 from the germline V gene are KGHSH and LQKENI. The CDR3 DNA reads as TGTGCCAGCTCGCTCCTGGAGGTTTCGGGAAACGAGCAGTACTTC. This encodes CASSLLEVSGNEQYF.

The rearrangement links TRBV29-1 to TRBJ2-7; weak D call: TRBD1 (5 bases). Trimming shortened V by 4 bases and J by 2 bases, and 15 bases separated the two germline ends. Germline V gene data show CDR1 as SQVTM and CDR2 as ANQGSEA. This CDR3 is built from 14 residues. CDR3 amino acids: CSVVLSGNTYEQYF. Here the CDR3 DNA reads TGCAGCGTTGTACTTTCAGGGAATACCTACGAGCAGTACTTC.

The CDR3 sequence: CASKSMDRRREQPQHF. The CDR3 nucleotides are TGTGCCAGCAAGTCAATGGACAGGAGACGGGAACAGCCCCAGCATTTT. The rearrangement links TRBV28 to TRBJ1-5, with 7 positions matching TRBD1. CDR3 length: 16 amino acids. The germline V gene has CDR1 MDHEN and CDR2 SYDVKM. Trimming took 7 bases from V and 7 from J; bases not matched to a gene: 16.

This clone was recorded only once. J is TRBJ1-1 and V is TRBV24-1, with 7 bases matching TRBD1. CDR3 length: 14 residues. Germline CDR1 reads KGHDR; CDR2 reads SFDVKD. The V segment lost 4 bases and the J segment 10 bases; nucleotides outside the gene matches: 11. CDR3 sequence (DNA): TGTGCCACCAGTGACCGCGAGGGGGCGGATGGAGCTTTCTTT. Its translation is CATSDREGADGAFF.

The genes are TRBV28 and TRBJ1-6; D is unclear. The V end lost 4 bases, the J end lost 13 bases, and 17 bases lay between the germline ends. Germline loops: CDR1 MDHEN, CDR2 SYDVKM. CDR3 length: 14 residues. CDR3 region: CASSYPFSAVPLHF. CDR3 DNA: TGTGCCAGCAGTTACCCCTTCTCCGCGGTCCCCCTCCACTTT.